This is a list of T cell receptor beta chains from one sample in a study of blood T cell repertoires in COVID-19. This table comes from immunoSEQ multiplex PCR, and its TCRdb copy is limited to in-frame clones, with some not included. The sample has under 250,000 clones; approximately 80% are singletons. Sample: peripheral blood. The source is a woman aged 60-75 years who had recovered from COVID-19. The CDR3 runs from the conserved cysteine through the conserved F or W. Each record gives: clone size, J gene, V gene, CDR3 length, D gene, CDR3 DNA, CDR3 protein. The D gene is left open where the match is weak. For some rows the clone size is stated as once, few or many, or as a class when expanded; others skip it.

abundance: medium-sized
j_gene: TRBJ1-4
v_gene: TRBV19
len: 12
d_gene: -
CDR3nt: TGTGCCAGTAGACAGGGTGGTGAAAAACTGTTTTTT
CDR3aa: CASRQGGEKLFF

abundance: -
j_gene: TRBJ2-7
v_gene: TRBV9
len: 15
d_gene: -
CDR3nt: TGTGCCAGCAGCTCAGGGGCGACGAGCTCCTACGAGCAGTACTTC
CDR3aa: CASSSGATSSYEQYF

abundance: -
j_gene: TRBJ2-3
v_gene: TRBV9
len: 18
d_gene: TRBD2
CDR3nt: TGTGCCAGCAGCGTAGAAGCGGGGGGGCCGTTCCCAACAGATACGCAGTATTTT
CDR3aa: CASSVEAGGPFPTDTQYF

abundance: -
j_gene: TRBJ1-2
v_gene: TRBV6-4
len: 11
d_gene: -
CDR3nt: TGTGCCAGCGTCGACAGTTATGGCTACACCTTC
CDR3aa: CASVDSYGYTF

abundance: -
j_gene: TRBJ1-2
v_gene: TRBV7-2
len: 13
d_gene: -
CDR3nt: TGTGCCAGCAGACCGGGGGTCTCTTATGGCTACACCTTC
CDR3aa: CASRPGVSYGYTF

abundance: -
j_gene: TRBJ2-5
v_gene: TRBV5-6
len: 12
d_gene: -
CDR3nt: TGTGCCAGCAGTGAACAGAAAGAGACCCAGTACTTC
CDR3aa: CASSEQKETQYF

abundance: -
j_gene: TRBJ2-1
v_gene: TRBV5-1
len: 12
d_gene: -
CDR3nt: TGCGCCAGCAGCTTCGCTGAGGGGGGGCGGGTCTTC
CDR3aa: CASSFAEGGRVF

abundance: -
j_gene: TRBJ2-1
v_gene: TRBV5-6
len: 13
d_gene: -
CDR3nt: TGTGCCAGCAGCTTGGTGCAGGACAATGAGCAGTTCTTC
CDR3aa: CASSLVQDNEQFF

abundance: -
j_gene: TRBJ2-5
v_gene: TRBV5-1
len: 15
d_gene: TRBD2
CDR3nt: TGCGCCAGCAGCATGACTAGCGGGGTCCAAGAGACCCAGTACTTC
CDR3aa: CASSMTSGVQETQYF

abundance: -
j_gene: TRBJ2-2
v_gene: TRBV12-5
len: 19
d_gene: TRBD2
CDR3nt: TGTGCTAGTGGTTTGGTACGATTAGCGGGGGGGTCGAACACCGGGGAGCTGTTTTTT
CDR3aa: CASGLVRLAGGSNTGELFF

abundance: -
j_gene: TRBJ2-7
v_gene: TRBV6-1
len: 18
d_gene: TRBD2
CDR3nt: TGTGCCAGCAGTGCCGGGACTGGGGGGCGGGGGGGACCCTACGAGCAGTACTTC
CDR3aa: CASSAGTGGRGGPYEQYF

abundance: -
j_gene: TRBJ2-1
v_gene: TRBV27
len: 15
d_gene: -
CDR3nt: TGTGCCAGCAGTTTAGAGGGATACAACTACAATGAGCAGTTCTTC
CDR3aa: CASSLEGYNYNEQFF

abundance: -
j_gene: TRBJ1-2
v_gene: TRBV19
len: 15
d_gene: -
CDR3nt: TGTGCCAGTAGTATAGTAACCCCGGCTTTCGGGGGCTACACCTTC
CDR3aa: CASSIVTPAFGGYTF

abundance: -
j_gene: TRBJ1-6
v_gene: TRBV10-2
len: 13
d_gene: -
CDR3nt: TGCGCCAGCACCCCGGGGGTGAGTTCACCCCTCCACTTT
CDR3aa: CASTPGVSSPLHF

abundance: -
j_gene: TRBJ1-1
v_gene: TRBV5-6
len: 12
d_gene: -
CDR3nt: TGTGCCAGCAACGAGGGGAACACTGAAGCTTTCTTT
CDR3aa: CASNEGNTEAFF

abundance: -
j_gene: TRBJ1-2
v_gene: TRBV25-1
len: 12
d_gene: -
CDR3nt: TGTGCCAGCAGTGAAGGTCGAGGTGGCTACACCTTC
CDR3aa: CASSEGRGGYTF

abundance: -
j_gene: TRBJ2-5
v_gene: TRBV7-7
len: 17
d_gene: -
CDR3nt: TGTGCTAGCAGCTTAGTAACGTCAGGGTGCCTCCAAGAGACCCAGTACTTC
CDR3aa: CASSLVTSGCLQETQYF

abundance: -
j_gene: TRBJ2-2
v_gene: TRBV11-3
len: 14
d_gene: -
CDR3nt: TGTGCCAGCAGCAGCACTAGTAACACCGGGGAGCTGTTTTTT
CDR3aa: CASSSTSNTGELFF

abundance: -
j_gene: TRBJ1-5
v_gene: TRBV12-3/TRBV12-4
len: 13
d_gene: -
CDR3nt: TGTGCCAGCAGTCCGTTGGGGGGACAGCCCCAGCATTTT
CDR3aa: CASSPLGGQPQHF

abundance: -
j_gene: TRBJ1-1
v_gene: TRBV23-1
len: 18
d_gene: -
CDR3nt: TGCGCCAGCAGTCAACCGCCGTCCGGGGGGCGCGTCCACACTGAAGCTTTCTTT
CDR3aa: CASSQPPSGGRVHTEAFF

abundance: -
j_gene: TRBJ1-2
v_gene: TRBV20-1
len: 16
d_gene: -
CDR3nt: TGCAGTGCTAGTGGCCTAGGCGCAGGGTCTAACTATGGCTACACCTTC
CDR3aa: CSASGLGAGSNYGYTF

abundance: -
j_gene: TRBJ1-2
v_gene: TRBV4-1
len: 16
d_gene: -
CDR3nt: TGCGCCAGCAGCCCTTCGGGGGGCTACTTTAACTATGGCTACACCTTC
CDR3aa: CASSPSGGYFNYGYTF

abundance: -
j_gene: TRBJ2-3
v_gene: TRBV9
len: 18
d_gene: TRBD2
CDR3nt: TGTGCCAGCAGTCGTGGAGGTCTTAGCGGGGGGGTCACAGATACGCAGTATTTT
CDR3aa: CASSRGGLSGGVTDTQYF

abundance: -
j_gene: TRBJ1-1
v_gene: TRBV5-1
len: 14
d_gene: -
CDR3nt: TGCGCCAGTCGGGACTCCGGCCGAGTCACTGAAGCTTTCTTT
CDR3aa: CASRDSGRVTEAFF

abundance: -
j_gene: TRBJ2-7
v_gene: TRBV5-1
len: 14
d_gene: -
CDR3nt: TGCGCCAGCAGCTTGTTGACTAGTCCCCCGGAGCAGTACTTC
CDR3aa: CASSLLTSPPEQYF

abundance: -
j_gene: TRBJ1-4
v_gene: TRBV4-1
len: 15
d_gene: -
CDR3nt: TGCGCCAGCAGCCCACAGGGAATTAGGGGTGAAAAACTGTTTTTT
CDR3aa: CASSPQGIRGEKLFF

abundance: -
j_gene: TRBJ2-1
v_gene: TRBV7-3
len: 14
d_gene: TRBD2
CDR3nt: TGTGCCAGCAGCAGGACTAGCGGGGTCGGTGAGCAGTTCTTC
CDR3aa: CASSRTSGVGEQFF

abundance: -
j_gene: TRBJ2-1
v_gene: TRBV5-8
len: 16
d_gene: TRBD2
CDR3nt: TGTGCCAGCAGCACCGGGACTAGCGGGGCCACGGATGAGCAGTTCTTC
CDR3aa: CASSTGTSGATDEQFF

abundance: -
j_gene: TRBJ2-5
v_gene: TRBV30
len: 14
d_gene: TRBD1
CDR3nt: TGTGCCTGGAGTTGGGACAGGGGCCAAGAGACCCAGTACTTC
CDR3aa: CAWSWDRGQETQYF

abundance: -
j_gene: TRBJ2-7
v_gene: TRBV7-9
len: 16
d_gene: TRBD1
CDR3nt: TGTGCCAGCAGCTTAACCGGGACAGGGAGTGGCTACGAGCAGTACTTC
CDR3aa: CASSLTGTGSGYEQYF

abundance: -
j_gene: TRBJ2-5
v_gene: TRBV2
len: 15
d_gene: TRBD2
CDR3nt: TGTGCCAGCAGCCCCGGGACTAGCGGGGGTGGGACCCAGTACTTC
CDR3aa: CASSPGTSGGGTQYF

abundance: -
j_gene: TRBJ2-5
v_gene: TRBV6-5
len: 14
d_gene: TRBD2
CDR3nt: TGTGCCAGCAGCAAGGGACTAGGCGTGGAGACCCAGTACTTC
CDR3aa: CASSKGLGVETQYF

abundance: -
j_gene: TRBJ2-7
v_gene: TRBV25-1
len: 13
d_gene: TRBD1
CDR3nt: TGTGCCAGCAGAGACAGGGAATCCTACGAGCAGTACTTC
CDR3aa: CASRDRESYEQYF

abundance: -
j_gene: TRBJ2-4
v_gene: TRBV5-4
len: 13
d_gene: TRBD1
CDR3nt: TGTGCCAGCAGCGGGGGACAGAAAAACATTCAGTACTTC
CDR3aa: CASSGGQKNIQYF

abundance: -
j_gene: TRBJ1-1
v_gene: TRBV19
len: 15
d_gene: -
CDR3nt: TGTGCCAGTAGTCGACTCGGGGGAGTGAACACTGAAGCTTTCTTT
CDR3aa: CASSRLGGVNTEAFF

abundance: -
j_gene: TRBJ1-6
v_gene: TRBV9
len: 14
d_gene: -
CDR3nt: TGTGCCAGCAGCGTAATTCCAGGGGATTCACCCCTCCACTTT
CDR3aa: CASSVIPGDSPLHF

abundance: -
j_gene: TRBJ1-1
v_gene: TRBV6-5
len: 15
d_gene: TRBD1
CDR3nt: TGTGCCAGCAGTACCGGACAGGAAGAGAACACTGAAGCTTTCTTT
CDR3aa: CASSTGQEENTEAFF

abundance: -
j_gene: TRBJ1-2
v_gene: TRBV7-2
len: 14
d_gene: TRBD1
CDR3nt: TGTGCCAGCAGCTTAGAGGGACAGGGGCGAGGCTACACCTTC
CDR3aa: CASSLEGQGRGYTF

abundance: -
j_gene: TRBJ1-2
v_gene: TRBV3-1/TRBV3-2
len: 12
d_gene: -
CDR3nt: TGTGCCAGCAGCCAAGACAGGGTTGGCTACACCTTC
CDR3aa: CASSQDRVGYTF

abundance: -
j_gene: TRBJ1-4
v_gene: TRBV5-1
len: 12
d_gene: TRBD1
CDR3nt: TGCGCCAGCAGACCCTCGACAGGGTCACTGTTTTTT
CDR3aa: CASRPSTGSLFF

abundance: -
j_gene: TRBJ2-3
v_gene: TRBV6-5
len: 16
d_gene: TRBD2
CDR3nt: TGTGCCAGCAGTTCTGGGCGGGGGGCGGACACAGATACGCAGTATTTT
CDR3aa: CASSSGRGADTDTQYF

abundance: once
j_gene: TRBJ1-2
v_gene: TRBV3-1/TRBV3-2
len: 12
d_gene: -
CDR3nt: TGTGCCAGCAGCCAAGAGAGGGTCGGCTACACCTTC
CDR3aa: CASSQERVGYTF